The TCR beta chain under discussion was sequenced for a study of T cell responses to AZD1222 COVID-19 vaccine. On the study more broadly: Samples with a second dose at about 4 or about 12 weeks were pooled together. The study's findings and limits: Without day 14 samples, only post-peak T cell repertoires were studied. Females outnumbered males among donors, who were mostly white British; clonal diversity was possibly underestimated.

Concerning this clone: Its antigen remains unidentified.

Measured with immunoSEQ multiplex PCR; TCRdb has only the in-frame clones, and not every one. The sample records about 130,000 clones, 84% being singletons. CDR3 length: 13 residues. Germline V CDR1 and CDR2: KGHSH, LQKENI. Between the trimmed V and J ends, which lost 0 bases and 7 bases, there was a span of 9 bases. Here the sequenced sample was peripheral blood, taken on day 0 of AZD1222 vaccination. V usage is TRBV18 and J usage is TRBJ1-1; D call uncertain. The receptor comes from an adult in good health. CDR3: CASSPPGRVEAFF. In DNA form, the CDR3 reads TGTGCCAGCTCACCACCGGGGAGGGTTGAAGCTTTCTTT.